This T cell receptor (beta chain) appears in the sequencing data of a study of blood T cell repertoires in COVID-19. The overall study: T cells, B-cell-depleted T cells, or PBMCs supplied cDNA or gDNA.

The V gene end was trimmed by 4 bases and the J gene end by 0 bases; junction bases not matched to a gene: 3. Germline CDR1 reads SGHNT; CDR2 reads YENEEA. This CDR3 region has 15 residues. Each recovered donor of Cohort 3 presented with two negative PCRs, clearance, or symptom resolution. How the authors handled the data: The authors estimated nucleated cell counts from reference gene primer amplification. Clones were sequenced by immunoSEQ multiplex PCR, and TCRdb holds only the in-frame ones, with some missing. The D gene and trimming were derived from the DNA, and the V and J assignments and clone size from that table. The table has about 150,000 clones, around 85% seen once.

Sequenced sample: PBMCs or T cells enriched from blood (not recorded which). This chain connects TRBV11-3 to TRBJ2-3; 8 bases align to TRBD1. The clonotype comes from a man between 45 and 60 years old who had recovered from COVID-19. The CDR3 loop reads CASSWTGKSTDTQYF. The CDR3 DNA follows: TGTGCCAGCAGCTGGACAGGGAAAAGCACAGATACGCAGTATTTT.